The rows below give T cell receptor beta chains drawn from one sample of a study of cytotoxic CD8 clonotypes in ibrutinib-treated CLL. TCRdb keeps only in-frame clones here, not all; method: immunoSEQ multiplex PCR. Of approximately 170,000 clones listed, over 75% were seen once; the top ten hold more than 2.5%. The material sequenced was PBMCs, taken at disease progression, from a patient treated with ibrutinib. The receptor set was obtained from a human donor with chronic lymphocytic leukemia. The conserved cysteine and the conserved F or W are not part of the CDR3 here.

V	J	CDR3
TRBV5-1	TRBJ2-7	ASSLRNEQY
TRBV18	TRBJ2-7	ASSLSGTSGSWFYEQY
TRBV11-1	TRBJ2-7	ASSRGWSTYYEQY
TRBV7-8	TRBJ2-3	ASSPSGGSRTDTQY
TRBV30	TRBJ1-1	AWNVAVNTEAF
TRBV2	TRBJ2-7	ASRGLAGEAYEQY
TRBV2	TRBJ2-7	ASGQEYEQY
TRBV11-3	TRBJ2-5	ASSLWSQETQY
TRBV4-2	TRBJ2-5	ASSRWGPFQGETQY
TRBV7-8	TRBJ1-1	ASSLKGQNTEAF
TRBV15	TRBJ2-3	ATSQGGFGAYTDTQY
TRBV6-5	TRBJ2-3	ASSNWTSGTDTQY
TRBV29-1	TRBJ2-2	SVQTGTSGRATGELF
TRBV7-8	TRBJ2-7	ASSLATDRAYEQY
TRBV19	TRBJ1-4	ASSIHALGNEKLF
TRBV5-1	TRBJ2-7	ASGPRMAGSYEQY
TRBV27	TRBJ2-7	ASSFSAGVYEQY
TRBV2	TRBJ2-7	ASSDTDYEQY
TRBV30	TRBJ2-7	AWKSAYEQY
TRBV9	TRBJ2-3	ASSVDGTSTDTQY
TRBV2	TRBJ2-3	ASWTPYTDTQY
TRBV6-5	TRBJ1-1	ASREHGDTEAF
TRBV18	TRBJ2-5	ASSPVLDQETQY
TRBV27	TRBJ2-7	ASGWGLSKGEQY
TRBV19	TRBJ2-1	ASSKGQGKNEQF
TRBV7-9	TRBJ1-1	ASRRSRESEAF
TRBV28	TRBJ2-1	ASRGQGRIRNNEQF